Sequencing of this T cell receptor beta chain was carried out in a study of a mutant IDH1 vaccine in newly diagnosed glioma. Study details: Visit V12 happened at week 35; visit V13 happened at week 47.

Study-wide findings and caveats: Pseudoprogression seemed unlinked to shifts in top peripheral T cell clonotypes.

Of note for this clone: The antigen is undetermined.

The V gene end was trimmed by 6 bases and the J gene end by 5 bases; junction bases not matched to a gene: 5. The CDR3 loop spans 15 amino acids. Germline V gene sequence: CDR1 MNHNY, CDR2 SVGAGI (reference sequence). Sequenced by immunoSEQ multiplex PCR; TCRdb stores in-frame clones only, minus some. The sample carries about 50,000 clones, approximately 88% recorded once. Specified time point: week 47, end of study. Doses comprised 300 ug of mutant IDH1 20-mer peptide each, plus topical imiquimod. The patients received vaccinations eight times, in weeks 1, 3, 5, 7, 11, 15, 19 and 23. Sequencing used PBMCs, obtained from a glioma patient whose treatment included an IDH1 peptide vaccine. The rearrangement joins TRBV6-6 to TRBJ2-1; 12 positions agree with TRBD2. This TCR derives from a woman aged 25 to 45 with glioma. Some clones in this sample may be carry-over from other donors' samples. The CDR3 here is CASRSSGRADNEQFF. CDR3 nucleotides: TGTGCCAGCAGATCTAGCGGGAGGGCCGACAATGAGCAGTTCTTC.